This T cell receptor (beta chain) is from a study of blood T cell repertoires in COVID-19. Whole-study context: Acute and convalescent COVID-19 specimens originated in the United States, Italy and Spain. Sources were T cells, B-cell-depleted T cells, or PBMCs; the material itself was cDNA or gDNA.

Study processing details: Estimates of nucleated cell counts were drawn from the amplification of reference gene primers. TCRdb keeps only in-frame clones here, not all; method: immunoSEQ multiplex PCR. The V and J calls and clone size are taken from that table; D and trimming were inferred from the DNA. The profile shows roughly 200,000 clones, 70% to 90% of them singletons. The CDR3 has 19 amino acids. The ends were cut back, 0 bases at V and 1 base at J, with 20 bases in the middle. CDR1 SGHNT and CDR2 YYREEE come from the germline V gene (reference sequence). The TCR was taken from a man between 60 and 75 years old with active or convalescent COVID-19. Source material: peripheral blood. V is TRBV5-4 and J is TRBJ1-3; D is unclear. DNA of the CDR3: TGTGCCAGCAGCTTGGGTAGAACCGAAGTTTCTATGTCTGGAAACACCATATATTTT. As protein: CASSLGRTEVSMSGNTIYF. Variable domain in full (rest from reference TRBV5-4 and TRBJ1-3): ETGVTQSPTHLIKTRGQQVTLRCSSQSGHNTVSWYQQALGQGPQFIFQYYREEENGRGNFPPRFSGLQFPNYSSELNVNALELDDSALYLCASSLGRTEVSMSGNTIYFGEGSWLTVV.